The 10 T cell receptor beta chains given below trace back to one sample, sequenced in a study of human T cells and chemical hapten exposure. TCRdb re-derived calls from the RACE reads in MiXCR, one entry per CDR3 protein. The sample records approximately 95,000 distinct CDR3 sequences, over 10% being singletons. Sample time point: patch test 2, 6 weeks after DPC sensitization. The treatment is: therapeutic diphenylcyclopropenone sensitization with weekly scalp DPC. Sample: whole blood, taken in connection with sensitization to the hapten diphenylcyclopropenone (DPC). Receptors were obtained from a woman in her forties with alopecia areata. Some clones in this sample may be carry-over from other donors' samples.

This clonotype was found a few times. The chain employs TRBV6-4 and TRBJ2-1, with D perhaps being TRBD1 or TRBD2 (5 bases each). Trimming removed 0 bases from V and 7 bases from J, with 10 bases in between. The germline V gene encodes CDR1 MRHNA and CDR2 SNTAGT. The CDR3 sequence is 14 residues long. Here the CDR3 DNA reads TGTGCCAGCAGTGACTCGAGCAGGGAGAATGAGCAGTTCTTC. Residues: CASSDSSRENEQFF.

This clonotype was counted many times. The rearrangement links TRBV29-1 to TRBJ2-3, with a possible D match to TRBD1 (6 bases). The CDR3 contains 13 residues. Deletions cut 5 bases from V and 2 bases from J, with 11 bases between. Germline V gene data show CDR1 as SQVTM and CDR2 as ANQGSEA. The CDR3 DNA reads TGCAGCGTTCTCACAGGGCTCACAGATACGCAGTATTTT. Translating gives CSVLTGLTDTQYF.

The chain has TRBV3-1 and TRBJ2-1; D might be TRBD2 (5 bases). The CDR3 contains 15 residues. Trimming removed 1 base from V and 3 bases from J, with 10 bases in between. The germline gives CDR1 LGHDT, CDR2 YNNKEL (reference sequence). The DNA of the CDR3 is TGTGCCAGCAGCCAAGGTCAAGGAGGCTACAATGAGCAGTTCTTC. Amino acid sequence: CASSQGQGGYNEQFF.

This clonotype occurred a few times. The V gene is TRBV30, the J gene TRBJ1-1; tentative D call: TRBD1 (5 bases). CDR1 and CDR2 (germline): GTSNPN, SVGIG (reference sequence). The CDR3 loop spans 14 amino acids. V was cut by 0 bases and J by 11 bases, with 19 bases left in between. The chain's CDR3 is CAWSVRGGGGTAFF. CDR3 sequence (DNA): TGTGCCTGGAGTGTACGGGGGGGAGGCGGCACGGCTTTCTTT.

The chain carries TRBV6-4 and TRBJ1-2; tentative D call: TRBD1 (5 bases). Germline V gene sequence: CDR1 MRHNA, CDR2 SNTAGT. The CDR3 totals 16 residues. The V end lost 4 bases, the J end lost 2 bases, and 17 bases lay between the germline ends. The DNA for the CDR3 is TGTGCCAGCAGTGTGGCGCTTCGTAGGGGAAACTATGGCTACACCTTC. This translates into CASSVALRRGNYGYTF.

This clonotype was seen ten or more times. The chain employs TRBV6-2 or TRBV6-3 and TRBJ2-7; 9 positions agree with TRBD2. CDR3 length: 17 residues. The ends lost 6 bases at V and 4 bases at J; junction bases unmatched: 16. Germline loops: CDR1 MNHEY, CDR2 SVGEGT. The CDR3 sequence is CASSKETRLAGPYEQYF. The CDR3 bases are TGTGCCAGCAGCAAAGAAACCCGGCTAGCGGGACCATACGAGCAGTACTTC.

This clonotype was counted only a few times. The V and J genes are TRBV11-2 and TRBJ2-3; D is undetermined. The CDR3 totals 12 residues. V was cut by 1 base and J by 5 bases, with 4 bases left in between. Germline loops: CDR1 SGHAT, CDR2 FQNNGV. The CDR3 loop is CASSLVLDTQYF. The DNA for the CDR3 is TGTGCCAGCAGCTTAGTCCTAGATACGCAGTATTTT.

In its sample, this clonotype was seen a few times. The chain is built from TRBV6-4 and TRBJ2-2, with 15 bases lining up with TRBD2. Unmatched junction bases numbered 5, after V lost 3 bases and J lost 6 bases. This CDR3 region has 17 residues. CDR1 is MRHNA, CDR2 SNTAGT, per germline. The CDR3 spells CASSDGTSGRMAGELFF. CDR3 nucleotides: TGTGCCAGCAGTGATGGGACTAGCGGGAGGATGGCCGGGGAGCTGTTTTTT.

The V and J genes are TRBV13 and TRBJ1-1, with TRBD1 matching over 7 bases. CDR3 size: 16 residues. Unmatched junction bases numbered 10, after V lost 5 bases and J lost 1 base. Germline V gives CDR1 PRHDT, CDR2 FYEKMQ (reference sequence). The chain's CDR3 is CASSPRQGTPNTEAFF. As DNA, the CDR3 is TGTGCCAGCAGCCCGCGACAGGGAACCCCGAACACTGAAGCTTTCTTT.

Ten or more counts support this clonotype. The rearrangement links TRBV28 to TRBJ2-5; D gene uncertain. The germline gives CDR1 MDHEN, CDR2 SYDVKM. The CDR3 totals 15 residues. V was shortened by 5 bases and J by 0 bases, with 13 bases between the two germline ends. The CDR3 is CASSQPPSYQETQYF. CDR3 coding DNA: TGTGCCAGCAGTCAACCTCCCTCGTACCAAGAGACCCAGTACTTC. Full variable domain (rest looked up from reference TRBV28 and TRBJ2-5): DVKVTQSSRYLVKRTGEKVFLECVQDMDHENMFWYRQDPGLGLRLIYFSYDVKMKEKGDIPEGYSVSREKKERFSLILESASTNQTSMYLCASSQPPSYQETQYFGPGTRLLVL.